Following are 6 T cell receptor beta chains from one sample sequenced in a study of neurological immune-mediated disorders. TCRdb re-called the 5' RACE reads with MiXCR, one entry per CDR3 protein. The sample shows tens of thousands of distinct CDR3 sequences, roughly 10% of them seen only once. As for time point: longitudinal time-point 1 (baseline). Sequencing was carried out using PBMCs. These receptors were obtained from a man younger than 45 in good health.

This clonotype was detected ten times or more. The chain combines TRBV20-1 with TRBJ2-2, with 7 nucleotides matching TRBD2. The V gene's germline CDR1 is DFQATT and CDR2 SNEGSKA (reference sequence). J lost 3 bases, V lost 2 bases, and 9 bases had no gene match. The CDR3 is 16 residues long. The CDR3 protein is CSARYYERGYTGELFF. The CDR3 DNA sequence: TGCAGTGCTAGATACTATGAGCGGGGATACACCGGGGAGCTGTTTTTT.

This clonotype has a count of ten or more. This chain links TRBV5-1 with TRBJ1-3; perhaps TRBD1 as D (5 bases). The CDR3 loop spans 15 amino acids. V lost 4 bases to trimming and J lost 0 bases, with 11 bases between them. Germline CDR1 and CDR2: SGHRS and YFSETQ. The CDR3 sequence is CASSPDGGSGNTIYF. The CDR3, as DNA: TGCGCCAGCAGCCCGGACGGGGGCTCTGGAAACACCATATATTTT.

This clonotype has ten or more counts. The CDR3 reads CASSLGSGRGYYEQYF. The CDR3 DNA sequence: TGCGCCAGCAGCTTGGGTTCCGGCAGGGGGTACTACGAGCAGTACTTC. The chain is built from TRBV5-1 and TRBJ2-7; 7 nucleotides agree with TRBD1. V shed 0 bases and J 3 bases; nucleotides not matched to a gene: 9. The CDR3 is 16 amino acids. The germline V gene has CDR1 SGHRS and CDR2 YFSETQ.

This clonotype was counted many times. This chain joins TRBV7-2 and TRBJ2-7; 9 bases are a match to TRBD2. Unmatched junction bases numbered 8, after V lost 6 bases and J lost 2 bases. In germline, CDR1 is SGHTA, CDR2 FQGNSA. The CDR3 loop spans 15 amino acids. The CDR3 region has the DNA TGTGCCAGCAGTTGGTCGGGACTAGCTCCCTACGAGCAGTACTTC. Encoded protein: CASSWSGLAPYEQYF. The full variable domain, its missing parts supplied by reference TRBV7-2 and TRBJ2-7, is GAGVSQSPSNKVTEKGKDVELRCDPISGHTALYWYRQSLGQGLEFLIYFQGNSAPDKSGLPSDRFSAERTGGSVSTLTIQRTQQEDSAVYLCASSWSGLAPYEQYFGPGTRLTVT.

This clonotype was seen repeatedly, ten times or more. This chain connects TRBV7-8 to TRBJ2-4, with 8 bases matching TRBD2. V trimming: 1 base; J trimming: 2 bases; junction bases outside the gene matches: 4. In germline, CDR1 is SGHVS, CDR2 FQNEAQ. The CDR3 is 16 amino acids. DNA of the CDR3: TGTGCCAGCAGCTTAGGGAGCGGGGGTACCAAAAACATTCAGTACTTC. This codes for CASSLGSGGTKNIQYF.

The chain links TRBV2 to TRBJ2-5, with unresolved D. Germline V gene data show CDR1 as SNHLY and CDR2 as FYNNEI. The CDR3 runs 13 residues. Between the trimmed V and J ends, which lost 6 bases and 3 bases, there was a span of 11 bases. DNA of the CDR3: TGTGCCAGCAGGTACATCCGGGAAGAGACCCAGTACTTC. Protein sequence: CASRYIREETQYF.